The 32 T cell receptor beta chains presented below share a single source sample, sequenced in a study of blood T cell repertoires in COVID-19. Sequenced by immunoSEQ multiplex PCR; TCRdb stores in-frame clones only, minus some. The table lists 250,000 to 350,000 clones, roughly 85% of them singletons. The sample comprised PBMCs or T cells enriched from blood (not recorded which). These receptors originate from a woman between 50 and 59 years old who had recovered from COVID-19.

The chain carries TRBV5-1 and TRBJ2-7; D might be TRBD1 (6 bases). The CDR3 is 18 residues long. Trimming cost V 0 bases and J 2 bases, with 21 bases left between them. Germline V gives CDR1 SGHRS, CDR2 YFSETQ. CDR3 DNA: TGCGCCAGCAGCTTGGGGTTGCCCCTAACCGGGACAACCTACGAGCAGTACTTC. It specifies CASSLGLPLTGTTYEQYF.

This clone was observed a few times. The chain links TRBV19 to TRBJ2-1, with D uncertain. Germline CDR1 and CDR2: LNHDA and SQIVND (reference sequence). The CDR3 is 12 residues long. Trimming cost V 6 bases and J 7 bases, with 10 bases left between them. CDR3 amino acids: CASSPTINEQFF. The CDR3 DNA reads TGTGCCAGTAGCCCAACTATTAATGAGCAGTTCTTC.

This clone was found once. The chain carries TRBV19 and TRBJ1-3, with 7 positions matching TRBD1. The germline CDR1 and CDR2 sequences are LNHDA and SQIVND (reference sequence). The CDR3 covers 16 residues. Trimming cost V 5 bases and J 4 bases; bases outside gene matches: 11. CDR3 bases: TGTGCCAGTAGTTGGACAGGTTCCTCCGTGGGAAACACCATATATTTT. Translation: CASSWTGSSVGNTIYF. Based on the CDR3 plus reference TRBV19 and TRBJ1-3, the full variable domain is DGGITQSPKYLFRKEGQNVTLSCEQNLNHDAMYWYRQDPGQGLRLIYYSQIVNDFQKGDIAEGYSVSREKKESFPLTVTSAQKNPTAFYLCASSWTGSSVGNTIYFGEGSWLTVV.

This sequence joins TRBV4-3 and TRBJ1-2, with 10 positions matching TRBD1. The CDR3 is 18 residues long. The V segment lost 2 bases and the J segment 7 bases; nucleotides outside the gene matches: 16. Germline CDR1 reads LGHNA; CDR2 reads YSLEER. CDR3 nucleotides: TGCGCCAGCAGCCAACGCCGAGGGACAGGGGTTGTATCGGGTGGCTACACCTTC. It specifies CASSQRRGTGVVSGGYTF.

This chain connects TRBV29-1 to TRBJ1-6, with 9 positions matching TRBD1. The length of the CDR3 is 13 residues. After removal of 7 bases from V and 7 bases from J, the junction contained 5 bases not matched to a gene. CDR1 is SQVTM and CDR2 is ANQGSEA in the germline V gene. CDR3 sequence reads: CSARTGENSPLHF. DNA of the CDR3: TGCAGCGCTAGGACAGGGGAGAATTCACCCCTCCACTTT.

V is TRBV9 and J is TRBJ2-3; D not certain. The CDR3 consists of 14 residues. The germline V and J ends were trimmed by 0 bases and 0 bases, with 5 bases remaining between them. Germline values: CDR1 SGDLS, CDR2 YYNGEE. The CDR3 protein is CASSVAASTDTQYF. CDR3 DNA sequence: TGTGCCAGCAGCGTAGCTGCGAGCACAGATACGCAGTATTTT. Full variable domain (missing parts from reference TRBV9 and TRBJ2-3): DSGVTQTPKHLITATGQRVTLRCSPRSGDLSVYWYQQSLDQGLQFLIQYYNGEERAKGNILERFSAQQFPDLHSELNLSSLELGDSALYFCASSVAASTDTQYFGPGTRLTVL.

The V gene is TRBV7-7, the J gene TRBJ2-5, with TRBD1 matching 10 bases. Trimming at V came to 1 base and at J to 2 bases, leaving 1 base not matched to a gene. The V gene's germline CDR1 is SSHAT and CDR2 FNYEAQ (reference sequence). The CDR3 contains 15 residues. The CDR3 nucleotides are TGTGCCAGCAGCTTAGGGACAGGGGGACAAGAGACCCAGTACTTC. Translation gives CASSLGTGGQETQYF.

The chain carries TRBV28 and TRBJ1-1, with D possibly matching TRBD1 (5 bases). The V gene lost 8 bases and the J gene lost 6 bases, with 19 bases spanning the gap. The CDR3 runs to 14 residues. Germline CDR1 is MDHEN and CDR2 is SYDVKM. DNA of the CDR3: TGTGCCAGCTGGCAGGTCAGGGAACGGGCTGAAGCTTTCTTT. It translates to CASWQVRERAEAFF.

The CDR3 nucleotides read TGTGCCAGCAGCTCGCTCCCGGGACAGGGGGCCAGCTATGGCTACACCTTC. As protein: CASSSLPGQGASYGYTF. This chain links TRBV7-8 with TRBJ1-2, with TRBD1 matching 12 bases. This CDR3 spans 17 amino acids. Trimming took 4 bases from V and 4 from J; bases not matched to a gene: 10. Per the germline V gene, CDR1 is SGHVS and CDR2 is FQNEAQ.

The CDR3 sequence: CASNRAFLTEAFF. The CDR3 coding sequence is TGTGCCAGTAACAGGGCTTTTTTGACTGAAGCTTTCTTT. The V and J genes are TRBV2 and TRBJ1-1, with a weak D call TRBD1 (6 bases). Germline values: CDR1 SNHLY, CDR2 FYNNEI. The CDR3 runs 13 residues. Deletions cut 9 bases from V and 5 bases from J, with 16 bases between.

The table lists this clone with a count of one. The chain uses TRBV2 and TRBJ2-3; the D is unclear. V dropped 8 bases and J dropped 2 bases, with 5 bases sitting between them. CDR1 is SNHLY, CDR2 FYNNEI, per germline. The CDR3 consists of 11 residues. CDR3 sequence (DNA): TGTGCCAGCGGCAACACAGATACGCAGTATTTT. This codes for CASGNTDTQYF.

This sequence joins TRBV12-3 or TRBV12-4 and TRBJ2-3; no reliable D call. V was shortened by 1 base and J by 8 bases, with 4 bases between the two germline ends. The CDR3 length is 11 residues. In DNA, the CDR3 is TGTGCCAGCAGTTTAGGAGTTACGCAGTATTTT. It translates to CASSLGVTQYF.

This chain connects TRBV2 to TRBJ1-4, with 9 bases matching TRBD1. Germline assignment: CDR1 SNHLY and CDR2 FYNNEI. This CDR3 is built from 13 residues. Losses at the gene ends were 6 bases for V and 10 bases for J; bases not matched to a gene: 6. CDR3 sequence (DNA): TGTGCCAGCAGCTCAGACAGGGGGAGAAAACTGTTTTTT. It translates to CASSSDRGRKLFF.

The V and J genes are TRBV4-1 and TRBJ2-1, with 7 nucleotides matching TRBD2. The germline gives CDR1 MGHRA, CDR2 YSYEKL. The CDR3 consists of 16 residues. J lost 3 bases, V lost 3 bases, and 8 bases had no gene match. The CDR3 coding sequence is TGCGCCAGCAGCCAGCCCACGAGCGGGGTCTACAATGAGCAGTTCTTC. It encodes CASSQPTSGVYNEQFF.

CDR3 residues: CASSLERDRLMNTEAFF. CDR3 DNA sequence: TGCGCCAGCAGCTTGGAGAGGGACAGACTTATGAACACTGAAGCTTTCTTT. The gene calls are TRBV5-1 and TRBJ1-1; TRBD1 aligns across 7 bases. Per germline, CDR1 SGHRS and CDR2 YFSETQ. This CDR3 has 17 residues. V lost 0 bases, J lost 0 bases, and 8 bases stayed unmatched. Full variable domain (missing parts from reference TRBV5-1 and TRBJ1-1): KAGVTQTPRYLIKTRGQQVTLSCSPISGHRSVSWYQQTPGQGLQFLFEYFSETQRNKGNFPGRFSGRQFSNSRSEMNVSTLELGDSALYLCASSLERDRLMNTEAFFGQGTRLTVV.

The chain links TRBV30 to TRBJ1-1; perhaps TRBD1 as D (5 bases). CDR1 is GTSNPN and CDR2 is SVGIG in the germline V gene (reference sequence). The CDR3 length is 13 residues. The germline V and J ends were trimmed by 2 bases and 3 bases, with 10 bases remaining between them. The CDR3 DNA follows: TGTGCCTGGAGTCGGACCAGGGACACTGAAGCTTTCTTT. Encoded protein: CAWSRTRDTEAFF.

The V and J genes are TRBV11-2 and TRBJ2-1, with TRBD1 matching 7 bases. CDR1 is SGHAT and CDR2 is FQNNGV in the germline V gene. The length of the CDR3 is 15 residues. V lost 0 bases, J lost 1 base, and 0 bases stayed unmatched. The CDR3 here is CASSLDRGSYNEQFF. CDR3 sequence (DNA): TGTGCCAGCAGCTTAGACAGGGGGTCCTACAATGAGCAGTTCTTC.

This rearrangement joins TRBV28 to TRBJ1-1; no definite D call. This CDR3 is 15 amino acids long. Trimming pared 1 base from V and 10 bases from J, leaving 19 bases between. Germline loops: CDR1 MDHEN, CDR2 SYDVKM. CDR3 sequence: CASSLSRGSTPVAFF. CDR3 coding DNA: TGTGCCAGCAGTTTATCTCGCGGATCCACTCCCGTAGCTTTCTTT.

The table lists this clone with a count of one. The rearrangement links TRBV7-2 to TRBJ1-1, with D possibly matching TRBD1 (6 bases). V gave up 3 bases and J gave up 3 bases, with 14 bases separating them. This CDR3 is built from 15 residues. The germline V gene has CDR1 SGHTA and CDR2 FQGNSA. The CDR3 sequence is CASSFRTGLYTEAFF. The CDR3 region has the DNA TGTGCCAGCAGCTTCCGCACAGGGCTATACACTGAAGCTTTCTTT.

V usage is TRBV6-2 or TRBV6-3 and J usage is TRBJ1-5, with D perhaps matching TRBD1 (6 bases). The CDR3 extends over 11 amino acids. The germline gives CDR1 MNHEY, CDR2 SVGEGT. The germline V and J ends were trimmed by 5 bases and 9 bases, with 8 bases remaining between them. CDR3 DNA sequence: TGTGCCAGCAGTACAGGGTGGCCCCAGCATTTT. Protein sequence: CASSTGWPQHF.

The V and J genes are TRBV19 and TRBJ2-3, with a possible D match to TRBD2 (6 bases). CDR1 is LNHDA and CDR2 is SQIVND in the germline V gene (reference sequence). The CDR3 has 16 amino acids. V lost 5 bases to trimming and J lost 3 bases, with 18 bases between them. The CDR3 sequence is CASSRRLDPGTDTQYF. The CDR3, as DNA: TGTGCCAGTAGTCGGAGACTAGACCCTGGAACAGATACGCAGTATTTT.

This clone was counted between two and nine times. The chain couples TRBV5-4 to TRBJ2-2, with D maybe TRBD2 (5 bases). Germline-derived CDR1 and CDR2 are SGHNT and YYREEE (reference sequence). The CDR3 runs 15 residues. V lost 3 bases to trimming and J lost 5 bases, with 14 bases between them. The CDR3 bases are TGTGCCAGCAGCTCTCGTGAGGGTTGGACCGGGGAGCTGTTTTTT. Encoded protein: CASSSREGWTGELFF. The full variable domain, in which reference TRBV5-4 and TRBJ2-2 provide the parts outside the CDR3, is ETGVTQSPTHLIKTRGQQVTLRCSSQSGHNTVSWYQQALGQGPQFIFQYYREEENGRGNFPPRFSGLQFPNYSSELNVNALELDDSALYLCASSSREGWTGELFFGEGSRLTVL.

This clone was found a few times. Here the CDR3 reads CASSRSDNTEAFF. DNA for the CDR3: TGTGCCAGCAGCCGGAGTGATAACACTGAAGCTTTCTTT. This rearrangement joins TRBV11-2 to TRBJ1-1; D gene ambiguous. The CDR3 extends over 13 amino acids. The ends were cut back, 5 bases at V and 2 bases at J, with 9 bases in the middle. Germline V gene sequence: CDR1 SGHAT, CDR2 FQNNGV.

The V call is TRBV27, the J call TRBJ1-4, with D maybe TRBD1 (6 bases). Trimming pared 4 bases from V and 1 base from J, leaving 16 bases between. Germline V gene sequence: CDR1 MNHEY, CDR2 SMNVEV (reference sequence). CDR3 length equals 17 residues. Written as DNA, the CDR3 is TGTGCCAGCAGTTATAACCTGGACAGCCTAACTAATGAAAAACTGTTTTTT. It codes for CASSYNLDSLTNEKLFF.

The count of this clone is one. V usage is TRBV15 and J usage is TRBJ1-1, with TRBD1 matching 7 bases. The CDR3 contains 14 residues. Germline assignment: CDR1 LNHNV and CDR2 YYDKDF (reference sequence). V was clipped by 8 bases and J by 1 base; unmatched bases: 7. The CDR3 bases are TGTGCCACCCGACAGGGTTGGAGGAACACTGAAGCTTTCTTT. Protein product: CATRQGWRNTEAFF.

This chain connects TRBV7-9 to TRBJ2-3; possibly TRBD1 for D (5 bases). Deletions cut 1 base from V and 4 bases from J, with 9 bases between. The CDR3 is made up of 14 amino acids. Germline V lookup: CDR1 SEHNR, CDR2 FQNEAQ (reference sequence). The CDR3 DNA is TGTGCCAGCAGCTTAGGGACAACCCCAGATACGCAGTATTTT. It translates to CASSLGTTPDTQYF.

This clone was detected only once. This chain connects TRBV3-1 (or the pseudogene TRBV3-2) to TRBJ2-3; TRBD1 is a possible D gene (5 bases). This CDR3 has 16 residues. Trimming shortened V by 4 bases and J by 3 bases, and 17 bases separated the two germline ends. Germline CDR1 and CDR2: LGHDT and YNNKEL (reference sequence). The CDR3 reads CASSRGRPDTTDTQYF. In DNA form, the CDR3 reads TGTGCCAGCAGCCGAGGTCGCCCGGACACTACAGATACGCAGTATTTT.

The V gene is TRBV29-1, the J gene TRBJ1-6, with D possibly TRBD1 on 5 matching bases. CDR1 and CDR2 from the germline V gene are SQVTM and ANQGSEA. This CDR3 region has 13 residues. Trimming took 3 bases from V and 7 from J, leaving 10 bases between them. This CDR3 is CSVEGTANSPLHF. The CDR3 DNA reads TGCAGCGTTGAGGGGACTGCGAATTCACCCCTCCACTTT.

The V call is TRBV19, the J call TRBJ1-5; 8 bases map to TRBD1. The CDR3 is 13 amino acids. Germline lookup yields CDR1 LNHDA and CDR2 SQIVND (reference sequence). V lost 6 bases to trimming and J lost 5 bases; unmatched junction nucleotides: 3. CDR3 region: CASSQGADQPQHF. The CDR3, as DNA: TGTGCCAGTAGCCAGGGGGCGGATCAGCCCCAGCATTTT.

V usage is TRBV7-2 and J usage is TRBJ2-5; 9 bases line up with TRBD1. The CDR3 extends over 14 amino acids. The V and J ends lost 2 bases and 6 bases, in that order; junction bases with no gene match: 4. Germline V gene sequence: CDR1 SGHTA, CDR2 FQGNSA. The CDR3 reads CASSLRTGVKTQYF. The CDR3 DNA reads TGTGCCAGCAGCTTAAGGACAGGGGTAAAGACCCAGTACTTC.

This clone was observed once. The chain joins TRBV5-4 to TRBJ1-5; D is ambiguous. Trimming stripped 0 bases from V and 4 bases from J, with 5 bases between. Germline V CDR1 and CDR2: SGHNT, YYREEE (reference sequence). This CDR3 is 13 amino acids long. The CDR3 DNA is TGTGCCAGCAGCTTGGGCGAAAATCAGCCCCAGCATTTT. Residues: CASSLGENQPQHF.

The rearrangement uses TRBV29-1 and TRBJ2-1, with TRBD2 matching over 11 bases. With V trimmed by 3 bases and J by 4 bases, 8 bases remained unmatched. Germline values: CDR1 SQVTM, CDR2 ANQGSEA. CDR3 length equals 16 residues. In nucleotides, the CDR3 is TGCAGCGTTGATCTATCCGGGACTAGCGGTTACAATGAGCAGTTCTTC. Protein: CSVDLSGTSGYNEQFF.